These 30 T cell receptor beta chains were all obtained from the same sample, sequenced in a study of shared clonotypes between healthy human individuals. The method was immunoSEQ multiplex PCR; TCRdb's version includes in-frame clones alone and lacks a portion of them. In the table there are roughly 1,100,000 clones, under 80% of which are singletons. Specimen: memory CD4+ T cells sorted from blood. Subset reported: CD45RA-negative fraction. The receptors shown here come from a man in his late teens or twenties in good health.

CDR3: CASSLFIGATNEKLFF. DNA of the CDR3: TGCGCCAGCAGCTTGTTTATCGGAGCAACTAATGAAAAACTGTTTTTT. The genes are TRBV5-1 and TRBJ1-4; D is ambiguous. The CDR3 has 16 amino acids. Between the trimmed V and J ends, which lost 1 base and 0 bases, there was a span of 10 bases. Per the germline V gene, CDR1 is SGHRS and CDR2 is YFSETQ.

This clone was observed a single time. This rearrangement joins TRBV9 to TRBJ2-5; D is ambiguous. V shed 4 bases and J shed 1 base, with 8 bases lying between them. The CDR3 extends over 13 amino acids. Germline CDR1 reads SGDLS; CDR2 reads YYNGEE. The CDR3 nucleotides read TGTGCCAGCAGCCCCCGTATCCAAGAGACCCAGTACTTC. Translation gives CASSPRIQETQYF. Drawing the rest from reference TRBV9 and TRBJ2-5, the complete variable domain is DSGVTQTPKHLITATGQRVTLRCSPRSGDLSVYWYQQSLDQGLQFLIQYYNGEERAKGNILERFSAQQFPDLHSELNLSSLELGDSALYFCASSPRIQETQYFGPGTRLLVL.

This chain uses TRBV4-3 with TRBJ1-5; TRBD1 might be the D (6 bases). The CDR3 is 11 residues long. The germline V gene has CDR1 LGHNA and CDR2 YSLEER. In DNA, the CDR3 is TGCGTTGGGGGCTTCAATCAGCCCCAGCATTTT. It encodes CVGGFNQPQHF.

The rearrangement uses TRBV7-2 and TRBJ1-1; D possibly corresponds to TRBD1 (6 bases). The CDR3 consists of 15 residues. The V end was cut by 2 bases, the J end by 2 bases, with 12 bases between. CDR1 and CDR2 (germline): SGHTA, FQGNSA. CDR3 nucleotide sequence: TGTGCCAGCAGCTTAAGGGGGGGCGCAAACACTGAAGCTTTCTTT. Protein product: CASSLRGGANTEAFF.

This chain connects TRBV29-1 to TRBJ1-2, with D possibly TRBD1 on 5 matching bases. Trimming pared 5 bases from V and 4 bases from J, leaving 26 bases between. The CDR3 sequence is 17 residues long. Germline CDR1 reads SQVTM; CDR2 reads ANQGSEA. CDR3 sequence: CSVRGLSEAQSGYGYTF. The CDR3 region has the DNA TGCAGCGTTAGGGGTCTGTCAGAAGCTCAGTCGGGCTATGGCTACACCTTC.

This clone was seen only a few times. The chain uses TRBV27 and TRBJ2-1; the match to TRBD1 covers 7 bases. Germline CDR1 and CDR2: MNHEY and SMNVEV (reference sequence). V lost 5 bases and J lost 4; bases outside the gene matches: 2. This CDR3 comprises 13 residues. CDR3 amino acids: CASSRQGYNEQFF. In DNA, the CDR3 is TGTGCCAGCAGTCGACAGGGTTACAATGAGCAGTTCTTC.

The genes are TRBV7-2 and TRBJ2-3, with TRBD1 matching 7 bases. V was pared by 2 bases and J by 3 bases, with 5 bases of the junction left unmatched. The CDR3 sequence is 15 residues long. From germline, CDR1 is SGHTA and CDR2 FQGNSA. The CDR3 loop is CASSLTGERTDTQYF. CDR3 DNA: TGTGCCAGCAGCTTAACAGGGGAAAGGACAGATACGCAGTATTTT.

This clone has just a few counts. The chain combines TRBV18 with TRBJ2-1; D ambiguous. V was cut by 0 bases and J by 7 bases, with 10 bases left in between. CDR1 KGHSH and CDR2 LQKENI come from the germline V gene. The CDR3 is 14 amino acids. In DNA, the CDR3 is TGTGCCAGCTCACCACCTAACGGTGAAAATGAGCAGTTCTTC. Protein sequence: CASSPPNGENEQFF.

This clone was detected a few times. The genes are TRBV6-5 and TRBJ1-5, with D unclear. This CDR3 is 13 amino acids long. CDR1 is MNHEY and CDR2 is SVGAGI in the germline V gene. V was shortened by 4 bases and J by 2 bases, with 6 bases between the two germline ends. CDR3 sequence: CASSSYGNQPQHF. The CDR3 region has the DNA TGTGCCAGCAGTTCGTATGGCAATCAGCCCCAGCATTTT.

In DNA form, the CDR3 reads TGCGCCAGCAGACAGGGTCGCTCGTCTCAAGAGACCCAGTACTTC. It codes for CASRQGRSSQETQYF. The chain employs TRBV5-1 and TRBJ2-5; D perhaps matches TRBD1 (6 bases). The V end lost 5 bases, the J end lost 2 bases, and 16 bases lay between the germline ends. Germline V gene sequence: CDR1 SGHRS, CDR2 YFSETQ. This CDR3 is built from 15 residues. The whole variable domain, remainder taken from reference TRBV5-1 and TRBJ2-5, is KAGVTQTPRYLIKTRGQQVTLSCSPISGHRSVSWYQQTPGQGLQFLFEYFSETQRNKGNFPGRFSGRQFSNSRSEMNVSTLELGDSALYLCASRQGRSSQETQYFGPGTRLLVL.

Only a few counts were recorded for this clone. The chain recombines TRBV18 with TRBJ2-4, with D possibly being TRBD1 (6 bases). V was cut by 1 base and J by 4 bases, with 8 bases left in between. The germline V gene has CDR1 KGHSH and CDR2 LQKENI. The CDR3 is 14 amino acids. In DNA, the CDR3 is TGTGCCAGCTCACCACAACAGGGTAAAAACATTCAGTACTTC. It yields the protein CASSPQQGKNIQYF.

The chain links TRBV21-1 to TRBJ1-1; the D call in the table, TRBD1, was not verified against the DNA. TRBV21-1 is recorded as a pseudogene. The CDR3 covers 16 residues. CDR3 in amino acids: CASSRQGQNLNTEAFF. Written as DNA, the CDR3 is TGTGCCAGCAGCAGACAGGGGCAGAACCTGAACACTGAAGCTTTCTTT.

This chain uses TRBV27 with TRBJ2-3, with 8 bases lining up with TRBD1. CDR3 length: 16 residues. J lost 1 base, V lost 5 bases, and 8 bases had no gene match. Germline V gene lookup returns CDR1 MNHEY and CDR2 SMNVEV (reference sequence). CDR3 nucleotides: TGTGCCAGCAGTGCCCGGCAGGGGGCCGGCACAGATACGCAGTATTTT. Protein sequence: CASSARQGAGTDTQYF.

V and J are TRBV15 and TRBJ2-5; the match to TRBD2 covers 10 bases. Per the germline V gene, CDR1 is LNHNV and CDR2 is YYDKDF (reference sequence). CDR3 size: 15 residues. Trimming took 0 bases from V and 4 from J; bases not matched to a gene: 2. The CDR3 loop is CATSRELAGRETQYF. CDR3 in DNA: TGTGCCACCAGCAGAGAACTAGCGGGGAGAGAGACCCAGTACTTC. Full variable domain (outside the CDR3, taken from reference TRBV15 and TRBJ2-5): DAMVIQNPRYQVTQFGKPVTLSCSQTLNHNVMYWYQQKSSQAPKLLFHYYDKDFNNEADTPDNFQSRRPNTSFCFLDIRSPGLGDTAMYLCATSRELAGRETQYFGPGTRLLVL.

This clone was detected a few times. This specimen includes other DNA sequences encoding the same CDR3. The chain uses TRBV19 and TRBJ1-1; D gene uncertain. CDR1 is LNHDA, CDR2 SQIVND, per germline (reference sequence). The V and J ends lost 3 bases and 2 bases respectively, with 7 bases between them. The CDR3 is 13 amino acids. Written as DNA, the CDR3 is TGTGCCAGTAGTATCCGTGTAAACACTGAAGCTTTCTTT. Its protein product is CASSIRVNTEAFF.

The chain couples TRBV28 to TRBJ1-1, with 9 bases lining up with TRBD1. From germline, CDR1 is MDHEN and CDR2 SYDVKM. J lost 10 bases, V lost 4 bases, and 4 bases had no gene match. This CDR3 spans 12 amino acids. The CDR3, as DNA: TGTGCCAGCAGTTGGGGACAGGGTACAGCTTTCTTT. It codes for CASSWGQGTAFF.

The table lists this clone with a count of one. The germline gene is not matched at one end of the junction; a read error may be the cause. The J gene is TRBJ2-7, the V gene TRBV28; D may be TRBD2 (5 bases). CDR3 length: 12 amino acids. Germline V CDR1 and CDR2: MDHEN, SYDVKM. The CDR3 DNA reads TGTGCCAGCAGTTTGAGGGCCGGGTGGAAGGACTTC. Its translation is CASSLRAGWKDF.

The V call is TRBV19, the J call TRBJ1-2, with D perhaps matching TRBD1 (5 bases). Trimming removed 10 bases from V and 12 bases from J, with 27 bases in between. CDR1 and CDR2 from the germline V gene are LNHDA and SQIVND (reference sequence). This CDR3 is 14 amino acids long. The CDR3 DNA reads as TGTGCCATAGGAGGGACCCCAACCTACAGCCCCAACACCTTC. This translates into CAIGGTPTYSPNTF. Combining the CDR3 with reference TRBV19 and TRBJ1-2 gives the whole variable domain DGGITQSPKYLFRKEGQNVTLSCEQNLNHDAMYWYRQDPGQGLRLIYYSQIVNDFQKGDIAEGYSVSREKKESFPLTVTSAQKNPTAFYLCAIGGTPTYSPNTFGSGTRLTVV.

This clone appeared once. Only one base separates this from a far larger clonotype, so it likely reflects a read error. CDR3 amino acids: CASSLDGNTDTQYF. CDR3 nucleotide sequence: TGCGCCAGCAGCTTGGATGGGAACACAGATACGCAGTATTTT. This chain links TRBV5-1 with TRBJ2-3, with D unresolved. Between the trimmed V and J ends, which lost 0 bases and 2 bases, there was a span of 7 bases. CDR1 and CDR2 from the germline V gene are SGHRS and YFSETQ. This CDR3 contains 14 residues. The full variable domain, its missing parts supplied by reference TRBV5-1 and TRBJ2-3, is KAGVTQTPRYLIKTRGQQVTLSCSPISGHRSVSWYQQTPGQGLQFLFEYFSETQRNKGNFPGRFSGRQFSNSRSEMNVSTLELGDSALYLCASSLDGNTDTQYFGPGTRLTVL.

Here the CDR3 reads CSVEMLGRGAEAFF. The CDR3 coding sequence is TGCAGCGTTGAAATGTTAGGCAGGGGGGCTGAAGCTTTCTTT. This chain joins TRBV29-1 and TRBJ1-1; 7 bases are shared with TRBD1. CDR3 size: 14 residues. Looked up from germline, CDR1 is SQVTM and CDR2 is ANQGSEA. The V segment lost 2 bases and the J segment 6 bases; nucleotides outside the gene matches: 9.

This clone was seen a single time. This chain links TRBV5-4 with TRBJ2-7; 13 bases agree with TRBD2. The J segment lost 3 bases and the V segment lost 3 bases, leaving 3 bases of the junction unmatched. The germline CDR1 and CDR2 sequences are SGHNT and YYREEE (reference sequence). The CDR3 has 15 amino acids. The CDR3 loop is CASSSGLAGVYEQYF. The CDR3 DNA sequence: TGTGCCAGCAGCTCAGGACTAGCGGGAGTCTACGAGCAGTACTTC. Full variable domain (missing parts from reference TRBV5-4 and TRBJ2-7): ETGVTQSPTHLIKTRGQQVTLRCSSQSGHNTVSWYQQALGQGPQFIFQYYREEENGRGNFPPRFSGLQFPNYSSELNVNALELDDSALYLCASSSGLAGVYEQYFGPGTRLTVT.

The V and J genes are TRBV6-5 and TRBJ1-6; a weak D match, TRBD1 (5 bases). The CDR3 loop spans 16 amino acids. V shed 2 bases and J shed 10 bases, with 18 bases lying between them. Germline V gives CDR1 MNHEY, CDR2 SVGAGI. The DNA for the CDR3 is TGTGCCAGCAGTTACGCTGAGGGACCCTCGGGATCACCCCTCCACTTT. It specifies CASSYAEGPSGSPLHF.

The rearrangement joins TRBV7-2 to TRBJ2-2; D is unresolved. V was trimmed by 1 base and J by 0 bases, leaving 9 bases between them. This CDR3 contains 16 residues. The germline V gene encodes CDR1 SGHTA and CDR2 FQGNSA. Here the CDR3 DNA reads TGTGCCAGCAGCTTAGAACAGCTCACGAACACCGGGGAGCTGTTTTTT. Its protein is CASSLEQLTNTGELFF.

The gene calls are TRBV5-4 and TRBJ1-5; TRBD1 might be the D (5 bases). The germline V and J ends were trimmed by 0 bases and 6 bases, with 7 bases remaining between them. The germline V gene encodes CDR1 SGHNT and CDR2 YYREEE (reference sequence). The CDR3 runs to 13 residues. This CDR3 reads CASSLDRSQPQHF. Written as DNA, the CDR3 is TGTGCCAGCAGCTTGGACAGGAGTCAGCCCCAGCATTTT.

V gene TRBV9 combines with J gene TRBJ2-3; 11 positions match TRBD2. CDR3 length: 18 residues. With 3 bases clipped from V and 0 bases from J, the junction kept 9 bases outside the gene matches. In germline, CDR1 is SGDLS, CDR2 YYNGEE. For the CDR3, the DNA is TGTGCCAGCAGCGACGCCGGGACTAGCGGCTCTAGCACAGATACGCAGTATTTT. It translates to CASSDAGTSGSSTDTQYF. The complete variable domain, with remaining parts taken from reference TRBV9 and TRBJ2-3, reads DSGVTQTPKHLITATGQRVTLRCSPRSGDLSVYWYQQSLDQGLQFLIQYYNGEERAKGNILERFSAQQFPDLHSELNLSSLELGDSALYFCASSDAGTSGSSTDTQYFGPGTRLTVL.

For this clone: The same CDR3 can be traced to other DNA sequences in this sample. This sequence joins TRBV15 and TRBJ2-1; D is unresolved. The CDR3 totals 14 residues. CDR1 and CDR2 from the germline V gene are LNHNV and YYDKDF (reference sequence). The V and J ends lost 0 bases and 7 bases respectively, with 10 bases between them. In DNA, the CDR3 is TGTGCCACCAGCAGAGATCTAGTAGGTAATGAGCAGTTCTTC. As protein: CATSRDLVGNEQFF. The full variable domain, completed using reference TRBV15 and TRBJ2-1, is DAMVIQNPRYQVTQFGKPVTLSCSQTLNHNVMYWYQQKSSQAPKLLFHYYDKDFNNEADTPDNFQSRRPNTSFCFLDIRSPGLGDTAMYLCATSRDLVGNEQFFGPGTRLTVL.

This clone was observed a few times. The genes are TRBV6-1 and TRBJ1-1; D remains ambiguous. Germline V gene lookup returns CDR1 MNHNS and CDR2 SASEGT. V was pared by 7 bases and J by 7 bases, with 16 bases between. CDR3 length: 13 residues. In DNA form, the CDR3 reads TGTGCCAGCATTTGGAGCATTCTAGGTGAAGCTTTCTTT. Protein sequence: CASIWSILGEAFF.

There are many counts of this clone. This chain links TRBV5-1 with TRBJ2-2; tentatively, D is TRBD1 (6 bases). The V end was cut by 3 bases, the J end by 3 bases, with 9 bases between. CDR1 and CDR2 (germline): SGHRS, YFSETQ. This CDR3 has 14 amino acids. The CDR3 sequence is CASSSGQDTGELFF. As DNA, the CDR3 is TGCGCCAGCAGCTCGGGACAAGACACCGGGGAGCTGTTTTTT.

This chain links TRBV2 with TRBJ2-2; the match to TRBD1 covers 7 bases. Germline loops: CDR1 SNHLY, CDR2 FYNNEI. V lost 4 bases, J lost 7 bases, and 9 bases stayed unmatched. The CDR3 is 15 residues long. The CDR3 here is CASSGKKGAIGELFF. The CDR3, as DNA: TGTGCCAGCAGTGGTAAAAAGGGGGCAATCGGGGAGCTGTTTTTT.

V usage is TRBV10-1 and J usage is TRBJ1-6; D is undetermined. Germline lookup yields CDR1 WNHNN and CDR2 SYGVQD (reference sequence). The CDR3 totals 13 residues. V was shortened by 4 bases and J by 8 bases, with 9 bases between the two germline ends. The CDR3: CASSVSPYSPLHF. DNA of the CDR3: TGCGCCAGCAGTGTGTCGCCCTATTCACCCCTCCACTTT.